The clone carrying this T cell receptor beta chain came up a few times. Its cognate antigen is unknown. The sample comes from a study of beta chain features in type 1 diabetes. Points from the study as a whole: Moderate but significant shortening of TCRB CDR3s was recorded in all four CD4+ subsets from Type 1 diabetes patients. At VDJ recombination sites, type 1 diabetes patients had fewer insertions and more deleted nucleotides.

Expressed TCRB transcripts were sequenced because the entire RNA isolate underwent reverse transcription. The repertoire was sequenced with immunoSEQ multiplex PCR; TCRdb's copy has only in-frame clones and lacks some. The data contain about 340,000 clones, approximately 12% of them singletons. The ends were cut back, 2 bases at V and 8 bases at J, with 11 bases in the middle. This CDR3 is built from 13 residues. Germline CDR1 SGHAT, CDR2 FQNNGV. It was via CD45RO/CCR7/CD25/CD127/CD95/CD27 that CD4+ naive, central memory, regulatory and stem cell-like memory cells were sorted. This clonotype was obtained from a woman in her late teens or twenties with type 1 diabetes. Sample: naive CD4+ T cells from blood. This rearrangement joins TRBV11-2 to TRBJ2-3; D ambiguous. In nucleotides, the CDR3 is TGTGCCAGCAGCTTAACTGGTTCCGGTACGCAGTATTTT. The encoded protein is CASSLTGSGTQYF.